This paragraph reports one T cell receptor (beta chain). Assay used: immunoSEQ multiplex PCR; TCRdb lists only in-frame clones, some missing. The table lists just under 65,000 clones, roughly 89% of them singletons. The data were taken from a study of OX40 agonist ivuxolimab in advanced cancers. Background on the study: A male proportion of 82.7% was recorded, with mean age approximately 64 years and range about 20 to 79.

Trimming cost V 6 bases and J 4 bases, with 19 bases left between them. Germline V CDR1 and CDR2: MNHEY, SMNVEV (reference sequence). The CDR3 consists of 15 residues. This rearrangement joins TRBV27 to TRBJ2-7; possible D gene TRBD2, 5 bases. The sample in question was CD4+ or CD8+ T cells sorted from blood, obtained in a trial of the OX40 agonist ivuxolimab. The TCR sequence derives from an adult with an advanced solid tumor such as melanoma, head and neck, liver or kidney cancer. In nucleotides, the CDR3 is TGTGCCAGCAGCTCTCCCGGAGGACTGGTTTACGAGCAGTACTTC. Translated, it gives CASSSPGGLVYEQYF.